This TCR beta chain was sequenced in a study of Tregs in tolerant kidney transplant recipients (dated by TCRdb to between 2019 and 2020). Broadly, across the study: The transplants used related donors along with nonmyeloablative bone marrow transplantation, and in the human trials mixed chimerism was transient. For more than 15 days, sorted recipient Tregs were cultured with IL-2 and irradiated activated donor B cells, with a restimulation on day 11. Once the B cell culture was finished, the cells were sorted into two populations: CD4+CD8-CD25+CD127- and CD4+CD8-4-1BB+CD40L-. Activated donor B cells were produced by a 10-day culture on irradiated CD40L-expressing 3T3 cells in the presence of cyclosporin A and IL-4. Other Treg samples came from an approximately 3-day mixed lymphocyte reaction with belatacept, some followed by a roughly 5-day donor restimulation, before sorting recipient CD4+CD25+CD127- cells. During sorting of primary belatacept mixed lymphocyte reaction cultures, recipient cells were distinguished from donor cells with antibodies. The study used TCRbeta sequencing to identify donor-specific regulatory T cells before combined kidney and bone marrow transplantation, then tracked those cells after transplant. The research as a whole found: The study was limited by small patient numbers, and the findings need validation in larger populations and under other immunosuppression protocols. Biological reproducibility was not directly addressed, though technical replication error appeared minimal. In tolerant patients, donor-specific Tregs expanded more than Tregs overall, which suggests antigen-driven rather than nonspecific expansion. Because the PCR primers were changed over time for some patients, nucleotide-level comparison could not be performed across the samples from those patients. Expanding Tregs with activated donor B cells appeared to identify the most biologically relevant and donor-specific TCRbeta repertoire.

A note on this clone: Which antigen it targets is not known. It has no much larger one-base neighbor in the sample; base qualities were not kept.

CDR1 MNHNY and CDR2 SVGAGI were looked up in the germline V gene (reference sequence). The CDR3 sequence holds 15 residues, the cysteine and phenylalanine included. Kept here is only the CDR3 DNA, which spans 45 bases and is read in frame from base 1. V is cut back by 2 bases and J by 4 bases, with 6 bases in the junction unmatched. 4 combined kidney and bone marrow transplant recipients from the ITN036ST trial were included as patients, and samples were available only from these trial subjects. Healthy control blood was processed to PBMCs by Ficoll density gradient and cryopreserved, and patient PBMCs were collected before and after transplant. For TCRbeta CDR3 sequencing, genomic DNA from the sorted cells was extracted using the QIAGEN DNeasy Blood and Tissue Kit. Through immunoSEQ, high-throughput TCRbeta CDR3 sequencing was done commercially, including PCR amplification with internal controls and bias correction. On the authors' methods: Unique productive TCRbeta sequences were defined by CDR3 nucleotide sequence where primers matched, and otherwise by CDR3 amino acid sequence together with Vbeta and Jbeta genes. A sequence was defined as donor-reactive if the sequence was expanded at least 5-fold in CFSE-low cells compared with unstimulated cells and had a frequency of at least 0.01% in CFSE-low cells. Repertoire divergence was quantified by Jensen-Shannon divergence calculated from the top 100 TCRbeta sequences ranked by frequency. For any sample with multiple sequencing runs, sorting error was corrected in each run separately before the runs were pooled. TCRdb provides this immuneACCESS table in a form limited to in-frame rearrangements. Some clones are lacking; in checked studies, under half of them reflect an unresolved V gene, and why the rest are absent is not known. V and J calls plus clone size are reproduced from that table; the DNA served to infer D and trimming. The sample table lists some 1,500 clones, 40% to 50% of them with a count of one. The ten largest account for around 23% of the sample.

This clonotype was obtained from a human patient who received a combined kidney and bone marrow transplant. After transplantation, some T cells may belong to the graft donor instead of the recipient. The chain uses TRBV6-6 and TRBJ2-3; 7 middle bases align to TRBD2. Material for sequencing was Tregs from blood cultured with allogeneic cells. The base sequence is TGTGCCAGCAGTTACATGGCGGGAGACGCAGATACGCAGTATTTT. Its coded protein is CASSYMAGDADTQYF.